Sequencing of this T cell receptor beta chain was carried out in a study of T cell responses to AZD1222 COVID-19 vaccine. Germline V lookup: CDR1 SGHVS, CDR2 FQNEAQ. This CDR3 has 16 amino acids. V shed 3 bases, J shed 2 bases, and the junction held 5 bases outside the gene matches. Only in-frame clones appear in the TCRdb table, and some are missing; sequencing was by immunoSEQ multiplex PCR. The data hold about 130,000 clones, with over 75% observed a single time. The gene calls are TRBV7-8 and TRBJ2-2; 8 bases are a match to TRBD2. Source: peripheral blood, taken 28 days after the second dose of the MenACWY control vaccine. The source is an adult who received the MenACWY meningococcal vaccine as a control. The CDR3 reads CASSFGLADNTGELFF. The CDR3 DNA reads TGTGCCAGCAGCTTCGGACTAGCCGATAACACCGGGGAGCTGTTTTTT.